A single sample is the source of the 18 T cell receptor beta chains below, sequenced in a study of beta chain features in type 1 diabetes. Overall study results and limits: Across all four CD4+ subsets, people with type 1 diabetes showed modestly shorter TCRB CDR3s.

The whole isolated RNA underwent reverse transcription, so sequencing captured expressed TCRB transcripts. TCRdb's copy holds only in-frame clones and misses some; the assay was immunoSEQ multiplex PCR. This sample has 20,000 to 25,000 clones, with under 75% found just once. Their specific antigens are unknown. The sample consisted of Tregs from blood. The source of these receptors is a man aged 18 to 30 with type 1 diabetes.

In DNA form, the CDR3 reads TGTGCCAGCAGCGCCTCCAGACAGGGGAGCGAGCAGTACTTC. As protein: CASSASRQGSEQYF. V usage is TRBV6-5 and J usage is TRBJ2-7, with TRBD1 identical over 8 bases. The CDR3 is 14 amino acids. Germline V lookup: CDR1 MNHEY, CDR2 SVGAGI. V lost 6 bases to trimming and J lost 6 bases; unmatched junction nucleotides: 10.

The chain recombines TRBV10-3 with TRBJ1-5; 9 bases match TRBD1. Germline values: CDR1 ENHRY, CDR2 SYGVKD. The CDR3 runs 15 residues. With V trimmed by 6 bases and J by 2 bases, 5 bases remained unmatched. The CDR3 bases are TGTGCCATCAGACTCCGGACAGGGGGCAATCAGCCCCAGCATTTT. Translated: CAIRLRTGGNQPQHF.

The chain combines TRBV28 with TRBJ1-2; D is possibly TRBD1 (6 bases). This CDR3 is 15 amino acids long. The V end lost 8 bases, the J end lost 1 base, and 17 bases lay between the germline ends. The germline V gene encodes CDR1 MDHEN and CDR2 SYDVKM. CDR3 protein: CASSGQTTFNYGYTF. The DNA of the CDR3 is TGTGCCAGCTCCGGACAGACAACTTTTAACTATGGCTACACCTTC.

In DNA, the CDR3 is TGTGCCAGCAGCTTAAGAGGACAGGGGTCCTACAATGAGCAGTTCTTC. Translated: CASSLRGQGSYNEQFF. The chain links TRBV7-9 to TRBJ2-1; 9 bases are shared with TRBD1. V lost 2 bases and J lost 1; bases outside the gene matches: 3. The CDR3 is 16 residues long. CDR1 is SEHNR and CDR2 is FQNEAQ in the germline V gene (reference sequence).

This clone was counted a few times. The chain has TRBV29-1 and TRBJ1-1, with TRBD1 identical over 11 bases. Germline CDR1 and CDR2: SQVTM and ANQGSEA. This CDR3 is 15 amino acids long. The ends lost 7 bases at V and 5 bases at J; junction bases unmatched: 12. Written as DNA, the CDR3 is TGCAGCGGGGGGGTGGGACAGGGGGATAAGACTGAAGCTTTCTTT. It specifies CSGGVGQGDKTEAFF.

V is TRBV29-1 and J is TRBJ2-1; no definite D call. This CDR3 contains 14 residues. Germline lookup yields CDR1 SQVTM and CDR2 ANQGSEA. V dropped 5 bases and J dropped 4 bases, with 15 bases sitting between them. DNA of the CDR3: TGCAGCGTTCTAGGTCCATACCCTTACAATGAGCAGTTCTTC. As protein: CSVLGPYPYNEQFF.

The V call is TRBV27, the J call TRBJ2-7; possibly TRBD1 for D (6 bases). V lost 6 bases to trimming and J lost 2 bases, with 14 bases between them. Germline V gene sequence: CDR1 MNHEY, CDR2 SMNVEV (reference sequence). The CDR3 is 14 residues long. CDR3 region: CASSQGQRAYEQYF. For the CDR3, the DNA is TGTGCCAGCAGCCAAGGACAGCGAGCCTACGAGCAGTACTTC.

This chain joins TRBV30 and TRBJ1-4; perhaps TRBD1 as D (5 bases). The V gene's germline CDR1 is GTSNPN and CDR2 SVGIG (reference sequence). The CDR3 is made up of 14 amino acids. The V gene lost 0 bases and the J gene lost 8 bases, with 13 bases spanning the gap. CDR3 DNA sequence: TGTGCCTGGAGTGTACACAGGAACCGAGAAAAACTGTTTTTT. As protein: CAWSVHRNREKLFF.

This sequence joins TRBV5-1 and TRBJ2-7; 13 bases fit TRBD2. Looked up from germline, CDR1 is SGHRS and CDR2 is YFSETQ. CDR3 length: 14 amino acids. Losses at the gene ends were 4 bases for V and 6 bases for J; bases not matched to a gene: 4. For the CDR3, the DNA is TGCGCCAGCAGCAACAGGACTAGCGGGAGCGAGCAGTACTTC. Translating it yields CASSNRTSGSEQYF.

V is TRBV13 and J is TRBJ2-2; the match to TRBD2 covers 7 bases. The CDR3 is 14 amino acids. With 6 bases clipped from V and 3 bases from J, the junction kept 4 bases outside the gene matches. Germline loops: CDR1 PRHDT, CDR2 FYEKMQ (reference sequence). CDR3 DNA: TGTGCCAGCAGTCGCGGGGGTTACACCGGGGAGCTGTTTTTT. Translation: CASSRGGYTGELFF.

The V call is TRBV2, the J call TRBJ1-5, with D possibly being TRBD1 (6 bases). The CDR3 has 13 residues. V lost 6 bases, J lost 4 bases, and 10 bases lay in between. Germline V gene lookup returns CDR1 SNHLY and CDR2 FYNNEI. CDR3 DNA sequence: TGTGCCAGCAGGACAGGTTTGAATCAGCCCCAGCATTTT. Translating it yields CASRTGLNQPQHF.

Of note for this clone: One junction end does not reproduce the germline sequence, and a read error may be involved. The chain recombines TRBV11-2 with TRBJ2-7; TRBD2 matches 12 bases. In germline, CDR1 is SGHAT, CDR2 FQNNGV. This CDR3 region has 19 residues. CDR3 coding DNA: TGTGCCAGCAGCTTAAGAGGAACTAGCGGGGGGTACAACTCCTACGAGCAGCACTTC. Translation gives CASSLRGTSGGYNSYEQHF.

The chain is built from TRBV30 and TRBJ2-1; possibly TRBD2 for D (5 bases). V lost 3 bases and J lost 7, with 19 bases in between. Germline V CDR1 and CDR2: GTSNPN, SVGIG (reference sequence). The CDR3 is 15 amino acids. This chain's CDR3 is CAWSPSRTPRNEQFF. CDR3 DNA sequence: TGTGCCTGGAGCCCCTCCAGGACTCCTAGGAATGAGCAGTTCTTC.

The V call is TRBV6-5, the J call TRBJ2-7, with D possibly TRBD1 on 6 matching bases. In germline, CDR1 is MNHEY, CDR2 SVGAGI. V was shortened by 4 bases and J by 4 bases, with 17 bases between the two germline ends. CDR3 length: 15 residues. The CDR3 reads CASSLLDSGGYEQYF. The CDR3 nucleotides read TGTGCCAGCAGTTTATTGGACAGTGGCGGGTACGAGCAGTACTTC.

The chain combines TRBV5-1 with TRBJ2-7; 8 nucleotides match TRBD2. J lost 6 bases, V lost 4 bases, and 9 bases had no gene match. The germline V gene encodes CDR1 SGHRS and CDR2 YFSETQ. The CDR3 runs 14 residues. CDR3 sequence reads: CASSPGLVYLEQYF. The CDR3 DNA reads TGCGCCAGCAGCCCGGGACTAGTTTACCTCGAGCAGTACTTC.

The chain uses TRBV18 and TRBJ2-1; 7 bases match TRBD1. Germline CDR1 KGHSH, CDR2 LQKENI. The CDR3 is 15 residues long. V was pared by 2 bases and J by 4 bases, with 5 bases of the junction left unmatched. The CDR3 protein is CASSPKAGGYNEQFF. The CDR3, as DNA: TGTGCCAGCTCACCAAAGGCAGGGGGATACAATGAGCAGTTCTTC. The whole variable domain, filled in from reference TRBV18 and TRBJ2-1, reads NAGVMQNPRHLVRRRGQEARLRCSPMKGHSHVYWYRQLPEEGLKFMVYLQKENIIDESGMPKERFSAEFPKEGPSILRIQQVVRGDSAAYFCASSPKAGGYNEQFFGPGTRLTVL.

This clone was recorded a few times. CDR3 nucleotides: TGCGCCAGCTCCAGGTTCACCGGGGAGCTGTTTTTT. Translation gives CASSRFTGELFF. This rearrangement joins TRBV5-1 to TRBJ2-2, with D uncertain. There are 12 residues in the CDR3. From germline, CDR1 is SGHRS and CDR2 YFSETQ. V dropped 7 bases and J dropped 4 bases, with 8 bases sitting between them.

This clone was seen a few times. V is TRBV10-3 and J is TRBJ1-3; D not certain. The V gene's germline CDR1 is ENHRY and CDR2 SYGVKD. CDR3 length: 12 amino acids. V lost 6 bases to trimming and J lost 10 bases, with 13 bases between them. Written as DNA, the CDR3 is TGTGCCATCAGCGGAGGGTTGGATACCATATATTTT. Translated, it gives CAISGGLDTIYF.